Sequencing of this TCR beta chain was carried out in a study of blood T cell repertoires in COVID-19. Study-level information: Italy, Spain and the United States were the sources of the convalescent and acute COVID-19 samples. Nucleic acid was either cDNA or gDNA, and it came from T cells, B-cell-depleted T cells, or PBMCs.

Profiling relied on immunoSEQ multiplex PCR, and the TCRdb table lists in-frame clones only, not all of them. The table has about 47,000 clones, around four fifths seen once. The ends lost 0 bases at V and 9 bases at J; junction bases unmatched: 9. CDR3 length equals 16 residues. From germline, CDR1 is LGHDT and CDR2 YNNKEL (reference sequence). The V and J genes are TRBV3-1 (or the pseudogene TRBV3-2) and TRBJ1-2; 11 nucleotides align to TRBD1. This clonotype was sampled from a human donor with acute or convalescent COVID-19. The donor label of this sample is uncertain. The sequenced material came from peripheral blood. The CDR3, as DNA: TGTGCCAGCAGCCAAGATCTTATGGACAGGGGGCGCCGCTACACCTTC. Translated, it gives CASSQDLMDRGRRYTF.